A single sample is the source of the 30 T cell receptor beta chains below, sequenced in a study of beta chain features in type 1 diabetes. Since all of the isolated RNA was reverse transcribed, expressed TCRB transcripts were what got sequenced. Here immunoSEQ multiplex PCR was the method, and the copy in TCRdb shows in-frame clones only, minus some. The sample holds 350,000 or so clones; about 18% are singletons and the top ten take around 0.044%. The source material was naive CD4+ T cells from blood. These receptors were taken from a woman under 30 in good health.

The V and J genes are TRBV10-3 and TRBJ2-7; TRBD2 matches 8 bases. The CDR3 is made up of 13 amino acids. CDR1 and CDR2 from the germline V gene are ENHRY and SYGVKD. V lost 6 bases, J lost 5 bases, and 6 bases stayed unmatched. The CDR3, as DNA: TGTGCCATCAGCAAAGCGGGAGCCCACGAGCAGTACTTC. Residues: CAISKAGAHEQYF.

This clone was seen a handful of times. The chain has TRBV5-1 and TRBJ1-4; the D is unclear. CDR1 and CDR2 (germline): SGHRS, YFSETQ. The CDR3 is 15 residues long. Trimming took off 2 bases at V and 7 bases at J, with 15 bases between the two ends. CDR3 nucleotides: TGCGCCAGCAGCTTAGGCGGGGTCGAGGGTGAAAAACTGTTTTTT. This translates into CASSLGGVEGEKLFF.

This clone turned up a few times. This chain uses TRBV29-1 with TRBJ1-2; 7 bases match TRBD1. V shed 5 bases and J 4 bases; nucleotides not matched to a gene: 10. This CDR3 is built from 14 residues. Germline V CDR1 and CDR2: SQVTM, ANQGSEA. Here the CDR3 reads CSVKRQGSTYGYTF. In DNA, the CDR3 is TGCAGCGTTAAGAGACAGGGTTCGACCTATGGCTACACCTTC.

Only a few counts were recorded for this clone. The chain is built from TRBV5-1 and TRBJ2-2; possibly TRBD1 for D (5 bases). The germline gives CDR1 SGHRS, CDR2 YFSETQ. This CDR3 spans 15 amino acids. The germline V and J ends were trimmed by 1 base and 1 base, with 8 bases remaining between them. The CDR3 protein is CASSLNQGNTGELFF. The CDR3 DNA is TGCGCCAGCAGCTTGAATCAGGGGAACACCGGGGAGCTGTTTTTT.

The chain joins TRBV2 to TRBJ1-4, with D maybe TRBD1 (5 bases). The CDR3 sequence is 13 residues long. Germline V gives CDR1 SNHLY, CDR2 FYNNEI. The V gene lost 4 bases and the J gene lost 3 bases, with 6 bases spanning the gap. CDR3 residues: CASSARANEKLFF. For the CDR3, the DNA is TGTGCCAGCAGTGCCAGGGCTAATGAAAAACTGTTTTTT. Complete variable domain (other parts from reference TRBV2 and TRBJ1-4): EPEVTQTPSHQVTQMGQEVILRCVPISNHLYFYWYRQILGQKVEFLVSFYNNEISEKSEIFDDQFSVERPDGSNFTLKIRSTKLEDSAMYFCASSARANEKLFFGSGTQLSVL.

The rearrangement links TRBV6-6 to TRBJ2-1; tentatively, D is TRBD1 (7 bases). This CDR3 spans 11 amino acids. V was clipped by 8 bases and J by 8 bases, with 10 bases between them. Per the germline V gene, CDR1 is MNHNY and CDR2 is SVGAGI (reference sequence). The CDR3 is CASSRGDEQFF. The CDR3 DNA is TGTGCCAGCTCCAGGGGGGATGAGCAGTTCTTC.

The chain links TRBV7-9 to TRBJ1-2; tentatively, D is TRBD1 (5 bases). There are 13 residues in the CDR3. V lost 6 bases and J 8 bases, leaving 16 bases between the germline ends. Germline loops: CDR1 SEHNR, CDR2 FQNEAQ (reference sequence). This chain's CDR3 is CASRGEGVTGYTF. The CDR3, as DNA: TGTGCCAGCAGAGGGGAAGGGGTAACGGGCTACACCTTC.

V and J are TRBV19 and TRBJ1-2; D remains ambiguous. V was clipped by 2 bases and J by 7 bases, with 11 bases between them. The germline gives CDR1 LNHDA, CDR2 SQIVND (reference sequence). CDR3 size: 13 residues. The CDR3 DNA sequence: TGTGCCAGTAGTATAACCGGCGGAGTTGGCTACACCTTC. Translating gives CASSITGGVGYTF.

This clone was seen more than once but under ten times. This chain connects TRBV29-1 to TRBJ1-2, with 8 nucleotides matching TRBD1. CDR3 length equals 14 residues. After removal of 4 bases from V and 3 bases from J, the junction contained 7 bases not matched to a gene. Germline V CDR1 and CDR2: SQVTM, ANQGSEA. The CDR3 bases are TGCAGCGTTGCCCCTTGGACAGGGCACTATGGCTACACCTTC. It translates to CSVAPWTGHYGYTF.

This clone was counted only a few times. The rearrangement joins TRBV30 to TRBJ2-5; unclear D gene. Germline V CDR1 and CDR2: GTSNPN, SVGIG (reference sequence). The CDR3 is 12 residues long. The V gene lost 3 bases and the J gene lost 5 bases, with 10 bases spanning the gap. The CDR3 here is CAWSLRRETQYF. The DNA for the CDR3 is TGTGCCTGGAGCTTGCGTCGGGAGACCCAGTACTTC.

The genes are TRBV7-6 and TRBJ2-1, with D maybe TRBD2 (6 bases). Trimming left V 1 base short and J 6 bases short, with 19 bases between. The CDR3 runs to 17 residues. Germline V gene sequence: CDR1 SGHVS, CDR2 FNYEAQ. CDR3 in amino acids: CASSLEGGVAALNEQFF. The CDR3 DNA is TGTGCCAGCAGCTTAGAGGGAGGAGTAGCCGCACTCAATGAGCAGTTCTTC.

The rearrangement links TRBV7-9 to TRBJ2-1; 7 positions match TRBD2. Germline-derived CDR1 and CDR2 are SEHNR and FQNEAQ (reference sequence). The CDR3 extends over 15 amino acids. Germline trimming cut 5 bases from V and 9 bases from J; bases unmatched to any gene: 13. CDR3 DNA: TGTGCCAGCAGCCCACAGTGGGCGGGAGTAATTGAGCAGTTCTTC. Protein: CASSPQWAGVIEQFF.

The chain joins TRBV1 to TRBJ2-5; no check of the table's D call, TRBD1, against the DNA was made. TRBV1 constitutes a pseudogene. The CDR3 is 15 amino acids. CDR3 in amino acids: CTSSPPRGRIETQYF. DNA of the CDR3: TGCACCAGCAGCCCCCCCAGGGGCCGGATTGAGACCCAGTACTTC.

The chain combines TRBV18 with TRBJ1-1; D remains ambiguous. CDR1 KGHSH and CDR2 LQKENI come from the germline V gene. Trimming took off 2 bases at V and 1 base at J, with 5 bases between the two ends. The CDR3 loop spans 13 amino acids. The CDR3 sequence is CASSPAGNTEAFF. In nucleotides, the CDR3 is TGTGCCAGCTCACCAGCAGGGAACACTGAAGCTTTCTTT.

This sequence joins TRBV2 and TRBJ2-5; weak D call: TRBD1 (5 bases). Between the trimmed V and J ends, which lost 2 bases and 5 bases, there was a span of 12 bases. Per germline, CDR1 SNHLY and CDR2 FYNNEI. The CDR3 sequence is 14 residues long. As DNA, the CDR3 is TGTGCCAGCAGTGAACGTCAGGGCGGCGAGACCCAGTACTTC. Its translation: CASSERQGGETQYF.

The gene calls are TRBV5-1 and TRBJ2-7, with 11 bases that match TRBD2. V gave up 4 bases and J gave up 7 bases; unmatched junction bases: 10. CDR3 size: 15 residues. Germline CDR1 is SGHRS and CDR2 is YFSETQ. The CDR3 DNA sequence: TGCGCCAGCAGCCCCGGACTAGCGGGTTCCTCGGAGCAGTACTTC. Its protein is CASSPGLAGSSEQYF.

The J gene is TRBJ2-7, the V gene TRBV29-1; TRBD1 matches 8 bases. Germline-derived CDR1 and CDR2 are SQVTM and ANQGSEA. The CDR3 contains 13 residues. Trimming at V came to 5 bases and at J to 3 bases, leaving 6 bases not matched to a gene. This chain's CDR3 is CSVRTGLDYEQYF. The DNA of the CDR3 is TGCAGCGTTCGGACAGGGTTGGACTACGAGCAGTACTTC.

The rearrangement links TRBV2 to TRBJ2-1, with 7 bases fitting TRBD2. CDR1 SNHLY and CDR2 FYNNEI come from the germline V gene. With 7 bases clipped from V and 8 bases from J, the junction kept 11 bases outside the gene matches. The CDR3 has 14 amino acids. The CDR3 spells CASTERGHSHEQFF. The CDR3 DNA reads TGTGCCAGCACCGAGCGGGGCCATAGCCATGAGCAGTTCTTC.

In DNA form, the CDR3 reads TGTGCCAGCAGCCTGGGACTAGCGGGAAGCACAGATACGCAGTATTTT. It is translated as CASSLGLAGSTDTQYF. The V call is TRBV9, the J call TRBJ2-3; 13 positions agree with TRBD2. V dropped 4 bases and J dropped 0; count of bases not matched to a gene: 2. The CDR3 has 16 amino acids. CDR1 and CDR2 (germline): SGDLS, YYNGEE.

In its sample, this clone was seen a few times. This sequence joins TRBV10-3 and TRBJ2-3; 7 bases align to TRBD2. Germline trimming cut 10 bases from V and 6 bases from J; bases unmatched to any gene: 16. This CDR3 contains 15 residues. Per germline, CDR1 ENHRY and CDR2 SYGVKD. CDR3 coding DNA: TGTGCCACCGCCGGCGGACTAGATATATCGGATACGCAGTATTTT. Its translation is CATAGGLDISDTQYF.

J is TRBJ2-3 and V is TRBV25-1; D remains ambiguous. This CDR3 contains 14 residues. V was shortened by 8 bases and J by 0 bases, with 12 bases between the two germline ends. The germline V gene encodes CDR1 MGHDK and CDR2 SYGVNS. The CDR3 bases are TGTGCCAGCGCCGTGAGTCTTAGCACAGATACGCAGTATTTT. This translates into CASAVSLSTDTQYF. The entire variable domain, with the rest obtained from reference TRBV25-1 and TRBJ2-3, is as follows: EADIYQTPRYLVIGTGKKITLECSQTMGHDKMYWYQQDPGMELHLIHYSYGVNSTEKGDLSSESTVSRIRTEHFPLTLESARPSHTSQYLCASAVSLSTDTQYFGPGTRLTVL.

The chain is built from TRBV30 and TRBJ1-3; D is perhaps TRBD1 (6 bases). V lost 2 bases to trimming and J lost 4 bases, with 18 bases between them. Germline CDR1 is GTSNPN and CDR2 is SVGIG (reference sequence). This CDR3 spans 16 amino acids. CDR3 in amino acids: CAWSIGQPGTGNTIYF. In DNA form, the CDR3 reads TGTGCCTGGAGTATAGGACAGCCTGGGACAGGAAACACCATATATTTT.

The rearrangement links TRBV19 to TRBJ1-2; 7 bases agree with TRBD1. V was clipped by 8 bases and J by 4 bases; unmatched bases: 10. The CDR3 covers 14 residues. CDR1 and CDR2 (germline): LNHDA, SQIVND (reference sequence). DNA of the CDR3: TGTGCCAGTGTTGACAGGGTGCCTGGCTATGGCTACACCTTC. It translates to CASVDRVPGYGYTF.

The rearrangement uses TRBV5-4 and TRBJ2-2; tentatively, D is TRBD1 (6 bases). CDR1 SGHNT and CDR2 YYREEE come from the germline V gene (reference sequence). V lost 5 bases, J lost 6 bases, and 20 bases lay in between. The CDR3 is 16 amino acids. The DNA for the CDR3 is TGTGCCAGCAGGCATCGGACAGTTGTAACGGCCGGGGAGCTGTTTTTT. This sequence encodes CASRHRTVVTAGELFF.

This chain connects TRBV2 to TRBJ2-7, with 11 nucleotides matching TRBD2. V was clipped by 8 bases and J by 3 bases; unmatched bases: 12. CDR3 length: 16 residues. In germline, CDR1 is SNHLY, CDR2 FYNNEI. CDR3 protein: CASRLGGTSGNYEQYF. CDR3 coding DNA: TGTGCCAGCCGCTTAGGGGGGACTAGCGGAAACTACGAGCAGTACTTC. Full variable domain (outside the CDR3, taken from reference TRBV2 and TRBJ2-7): EPEVTQTPSHQVTQMGQEVILRCVPISNHLYFYWYRQILGQKVEFLVSFYNNEISEKSEIFDDQFSVERPDGSNFTLKIRSTKLEDSAMYFCASRLGGTSGNYEQYFGPGTRLTVT.

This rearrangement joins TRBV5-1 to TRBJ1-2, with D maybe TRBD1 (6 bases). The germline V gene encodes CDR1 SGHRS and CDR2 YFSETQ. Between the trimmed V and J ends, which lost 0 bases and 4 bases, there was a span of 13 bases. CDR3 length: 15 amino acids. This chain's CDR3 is CASSLGVQGIYGYTF. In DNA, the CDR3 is TGCGCCAGCAGCTTGGGGGTTCAGGGGATCTATGGCTACACCTTC.

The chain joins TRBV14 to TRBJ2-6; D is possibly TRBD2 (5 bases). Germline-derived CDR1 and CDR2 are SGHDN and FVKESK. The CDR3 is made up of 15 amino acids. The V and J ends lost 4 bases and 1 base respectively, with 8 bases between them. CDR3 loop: CASSLLGSGANVLTF. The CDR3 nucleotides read TGTGCCAGCAGCCTACTAGGGTCTGGGGCCAACGTCCTGACTTTC. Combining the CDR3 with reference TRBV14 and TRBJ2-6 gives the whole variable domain EAGVTQFPSHSVIEKGQTVTLRCDPISGHDNLYWYRRVMGKEIKFLLHFVKESKQDESGMPNNRFLAERTGGTYSTLKVQPAELEDSGVYFCASSLLGSGANVLTFGAGSRLTVL.

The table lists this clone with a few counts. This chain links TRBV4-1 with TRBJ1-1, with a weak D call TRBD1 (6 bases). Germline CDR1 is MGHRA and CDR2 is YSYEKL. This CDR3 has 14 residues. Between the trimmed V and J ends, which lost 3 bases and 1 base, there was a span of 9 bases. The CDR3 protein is CASSHPTGNTEAFF. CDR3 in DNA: TGCGCCAGCAGCCACCCGACAGGGAACACTGAAGCTTTCTTT.

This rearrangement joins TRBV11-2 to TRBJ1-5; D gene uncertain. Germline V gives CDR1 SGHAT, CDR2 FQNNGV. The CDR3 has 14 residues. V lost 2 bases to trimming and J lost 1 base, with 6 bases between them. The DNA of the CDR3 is TGTGCCAGCAGCTTATCAGGCAGCAATCAGCCCCAGCATTTT. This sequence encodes CASSLSGSNQPQHF.

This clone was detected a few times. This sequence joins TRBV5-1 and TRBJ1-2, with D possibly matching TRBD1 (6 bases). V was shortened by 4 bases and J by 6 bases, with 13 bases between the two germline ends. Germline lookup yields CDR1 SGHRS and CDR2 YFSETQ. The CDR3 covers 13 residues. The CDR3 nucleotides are TGCGCCAGCAGCCCGGACAGCCCCCATGGCTACACCTTC. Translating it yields CASSPDSPHGYTF.